This passage covers 24 T cell receptor beta chains from one sample sequenced in a study of blood T cells in healthy people across ages. A second roughly 7 to 12 cycle PCR used barcoded and J-beta primers. TCRdb itself ran the 5' RACE reads through MiXCR, one entry per CDR3 protein. Here the sample spans hundreds of thousands of distinct CDR3 sequences, approximately 21% being singletons. Sample: blood. The origin of the receptors is a man aged 65 to 85 in good health.

V is TRBV12-3 or TRBV12-4 and J is TRBJ2-4, with 7 bases matching TRBD2. This CDR3 spans 15 amino acids. V dropped 6 bases and J dropped 6; count of bases not matched to a gene: 11. The CDR3 DNA sequence: TGTGCCAGCAGGCAGGCGGGAGCAAGGGGAAACATTCAGTACTTC. Its protein is CASRQAGARGNIQYF.

On this clonotype itself: One end of the junction varies from germline; a read error may be responsible. The chain recombines TRBV11-2 with TRBJ1-4, with TRBD1 matching over 7 bases. The CDR3 runs to 15 residues. Germline V lookup: CDR1 SGHAT, CDR2 FQNNGV. The CDR3 reads CSSSFWGQINEKLFF. The CDR3 DNA reads TGTTCCAGCAGCTTTTGGGGACAGATTAATGAAAAACTGTTTTTT.

The chain carries TRBV10-3 and TRBJ1-6, with 11 nucleotides matching TRBD1. Germline lookup yields CDR1 ENHRY and CDR2 SYGVKD. The CDR3 is made up of 17 amino acids. Trimming at V came to 2 bases and at J to 7 bases, leaving 7 bases not matched to a gene. CDR3 DNA sequence: TGTGCCATCAGTGAGGCAGGGACAGGGGGAAGAAATTCACCCCTCCACTTT. Protein sequence: CAISEAGTGGRNSPLHF.

The chain combines TRBV4-1 with TRBJ2-3; D may be TRBD2 (6 bases). CDR3 size: 16 residues. Germline lookup yields CDR1 MGHRA and CDR2 YSYEKL. Trimming stripped 0 bases from V and 3 bases from J, with 13 bases between. The CDR3 bases are TGCGCCAGCAGCCAAGAAGTTGCCGGGAGTACAGATACGCAGTATTTT. Amino acid sequence: CASSQEVAGSTDTQYF.

This chain connects TRBV27 to TRBJ1-4; D may be TRBD1 (5 bases). From germline, CDR1 is MNHEY and CDR2 SMNVEV (reference sequence). V was trimmed by 6 bases and J by 6 bases, leaving 17 bases between them. The CDR3 has 15 amino acids. The CDR3 bases are TGTGCCAGCAGGTCCGGGGCAGGGAGGTATGAAAAACTGTTTTTT. Encoded protein: CASRSGAGRYEKLFF.

The rearrangement joins TRBV10-3 to TRBJ1-4; TRBD1 might be the D (6 bases). The CDR3 is made up of 14 amino acids. V lost 5 bases and J lost 4, with 11 bases in between. In germline, CDR1 is ENHRY, CDR2 SYGVKD. The DNA of the CDR3 is TGTGCCATCAGTTCAGGGGATAGTAATGAAAAACTGTTTTTT. It encodes CAISSGDSNEKLFF.

V usage is TRBV3-1 and J usage is TRBJ1-2; D ambiguous. Between the trimmed V and J ends, which lost 4 bases and 7 bases, there was a span of 16 bases. The CDR3 runs to 14 residues. Germline-derived CDR1 and CDR2 are LGHDT and YNNKEL (reference sequence). The CDR3: CASSPRLLGPGYTF. The DNA for the CDR3 is TGTGCCAGCAGCCCTCGTCTTTTGGGCCCTGGCTACACCTTC.

The chain combines TRBV11-2 with TRBJ2-3; 10 nucleotides match TRBD2. The CDR3 consists of 15 residues. V was pared by 4 bases and J by 4 bases, with 5 bases of the junction left unmatched. CDR1 is SGHAT, CDR2 FQNNGV, per germline. In DNA form, the CDR3 reads TGTGCCAGCAGCTCGACTAGCGGGCTGGCAGATACGCAGTATTTT. Its protein is CASSSTSGLADTQYF.

The chain combines TRBV6-1 with TRBJ2-3; 7 nucleotides align to TRBD2. The germline CDR1 and CDR2 sequences are MNHNS and SASEGT. This CDR3 region has 16 residues. The V and J ends lost 2 bases and 3 bases, in that order; junction bases with no gene match: 8. The CDR3 nucleotides are TGTGCCAGCAGTGAACCCCGGGACTATGAAACAGATACGCAGTATTTT. Translated, it gives CASSEPRDYETDTQYF.

This clonotype was observed a few times. The V gene is TRBV29-1, the J gene TRBJ2-1, with 12 bases lining up with TRBD1. With V trimmed by 8 bases and J by 7 bases, 6 bases remained unmatched. In germline, CDR1 is SQVTM, CDR2 ANQGSEA. The CDR3 extends over 13 amino acids. This CDR3 is CSQGQGAKNEQFF. CDR3 nucleotide sequence: TGCAGCCAGGGACAGGGGGCGAAAAATGAGCAGTTCTTC.

The V gene is TRBV14, the J gene TRBJ2-7; 11 nucleotides align to TRBD2. Germline-derived CDR1 and CDR2 are SGHDN and FVKESK. The CDR3 extends over 14 amino acids. Losses at the gene ends were 6 bases for V and 4 bases for J; bases not matched to a gene: 5. CDR3 nucleotides: TGTGCCAGCAGAGCTAGCGGGGGGACGTACGAGCAGTACTTC. It codes for CASRASGGTYEQYF.

This clonotype has just a few counts. The CDR3 DNA is TGCAGTGCTAGTCACAGGGAGGACACCGGGGAGCTGTTTTTT. Translation gives CSASHREDTGELFF. The rearrangement links TRBV20-1 to TRBJ2-2; D possibly matches TRBD1 or TRBD2 (6 bases each). Germline V lookup: CDR1 DFQATT, CDR2 SNEGSKA (reference sequence). Deletions cut 3 bases from V and 3 bases from J, with 11 bases between. CDR3 size: 14 residues.

This clonotype was seen a few times. The chain employs TRBV4-2 and TRBJ2-3; 11 bases align to TRBD2. The V gene end was trimmed by 0 bases and the J gene end by 0 bases; junction bases not matched to a gene: 2. This CDR3 has 17 amino acids. Germline CDR1 LGHNA, CDR2 YNFKEQ. Here the CDR3 DNA reads TGTGCCAGCAGCCAAGATGGGACTAGCGGAAGCACAGATACGCAGTATTTT. It specifies CASSQDGTSGSTDTQYF.

This clonotype was seen at least ten times. This chain joins TRBV12-3 or TRBV12-4 and TRBJ2-3, with 12 bases aligning to TRBD2. With 3 bases clipped from V and 6 bases from J, the junction kept 4 bases outside the gene matches. The CDR3 totals 15 residues. CDR3 coding DNA: TGTGCCAGCAGTTTGCTAGCGGGGGGGAGGGATACGCAGTATTTT. It yields the protein CASSLLAGGRDTQYF.

This clonotype was observed a handful of times. The chain uses TRBV11-2 and TRBJ2-3; 8 bases map to TRBD2. V shed 7 bases, J shed 6 bases, and the junction held 9 bases outside the gene matches. Per germline, CDR1 SGHAT and CDR2 FQNNGV. The CDR3 runs to 14 residues. CDR3 bases: TGTGCCAGCACCTTTGGACTAGCAACGGATACGCAGTATTTT. Amino acid sequence: CASTFGLATDTQYF.

This clonotype appeared a few times. This chain links TRBV24-1 with TRBJ2-3; D gene unclear. Germline V lookup: CDR1 KGHDR, CDR2 SFDVKD. V dropped 0 bases and J dropped 0 bases, with 0 bases sitting between them. The CDR3 length is 13 residues. CDR3 region: CATSDLSTDTQYF. CDR3 DNA: TGTGCCACCAGTGATTTGAGCACAGATACGCAGTATTTT.

This clonotype was found many times. The chain is built from TRBV6-5 and TRBJ1-1; tentatively, D is TRBD1 (5 bases). The germline CDR1 and CDR2 sequences are MNHEY and SVGAGI. The V end was cut by 0 bases, the J end by 1 base, with 9 bases between. This CDR3 is 15 amino acids long. The DNA for the CDR3 is TGTGCCAGCAGTTACTCACGGGACGGGAACACTGAAGCTTTCTTT. The encoded protein is CASSYSRDGNTEAFF.

This clonotype was seen ten or more times. In DNA form, the CDR3 reads TGTGCCAGCAGTTACCGGCAGGGATTATCCTACGAGCAGTACTTC. Translation: CASSYRQGLSYEQYF. The rearrangement joins TRBV6-5 to TRBJ2-7, with a weak D call TRBD1 (5 bases). The CDR3 consists of 15 residues. Looked up from germline, CDR1 is MNHEY and CDR2 is SVGAGI. V was clipped by 2 bases and J by 1 base, with 12 bases between them.

Many counts were recorded for this clonotype. This chain joins TRBV20-1 and TRBJ2-5; TRBD2 matches 10 bases. After removal of 6 bases from V and 5 bases from J, the junction contained 12 bases not matched to a gene. Germline values: CDR1 DFQATT, CDR2 SNEGSKA (reference sequence). CDR3 length: 15 residues. This CDR3 reads CSADPGLATSETQYF. The CDR3, as DNA: TGCAGTGCGGATCCGGGACTAGCGACCAGCGAGACCCAGTACTTC.

This clonotype was seen only a few times. CDR3 residues: CASSMSGPPYEQYV. CDR3 nucleotide sequence: TGTGCCAGCAGTATGTCAGGGCCACCCTACGAGCAGTACGTC. This chain joins TRBV6-5 and TRBJ2-5; D is possibly TRBD1 (5 bases). The J call is in doubt because the DNA end fits TRBJ2-7 better. The CDR3 consists of 14 residues. The germline CDR1 and CDR2 sequences are MNHEY and SVGAGI.

The J gene is TRBJ2-3, the V gene TRBV14; D might be TRBD1 or TRBD2, each matching 5 bases. V gave up 7 bases and J gave up 4 bases, with 12 bases separating them. CDR3 length: 13 residues. Germline CDR1 and CDR2: SGHDN and FVKESK. CDR3 region: CASTSRGADTQYF. CDR3 DNA: TGTGCCAGCACCTCCCGAGGGGCAGATACGCAGTATTTT.

This clonotype was observed a few times. This chain uses TRBV7-2 with TRBJ1-1, with D possibly matching TRBD1 (5 bases). Germline CDR1 reads SGHTA; CDR2 reads FQGNSA. This CDR3 spans 15 amino acids. V lost 1 base to trimming and J lost 6 bases, with 15 bases between them. CDR3 coding DNA: TGTGCCAGCAGCTTAGAGAGCCCAGGGTTACCTGAAGCTTTCTTT. This encodes CASSLESPGLPEAFF.

A few counts support this clonotype. This sequence joins TRBV6-6 and TRBJ2-5, with 9 positions matching TRBD2. This CDR3 region has 14 residues. J gave up 1 base and V 4 bases, and 1 base lay outside the gene matches. CDR1 is MNHNY and CDR2 is SVGAGI in the germline V gene (reference sequence). Here the CDR3 DNA reads TGTGCCAGCAGTTGGGGACTAGCCCAAGAGACCCAGTACTTC. It specifies CASSWGLAQETQYF.

In this sample, this clonotype turned up many times. The chain links TRBV7-2 to TRBJ1-5, with D possibly being TRBD1 (5 bases). The CDR3 length is 14 residues. Germline lookup yields CDR1 SGHTA and CDR2 FQGNSA. Trimming left V 3 bases short and J 7 bases short, with 13 bases between. Here the CDR3 reads CASSFSRDNQPQHF. CDR3 sequence (DNA): TGTGCCAGCAGCTTTAGCAGGGATAACCAGCCCCAGCATTTT.